This is a list of T cell receptor beta chains from one sample in a study of beta chain features in type 1 diabetes. The assay was immunoSEQ multiplex PCR, and TCRdb's table has in-frame clones only and misses some. Found here are 350,000 to 450,000 clones, 14% of them singletons; the top ten hold 0.035% to 0.045%. The sample was naive CD4+ T cells from blood. The receptors shown here come from a man aged 30 to 39 in good health. CDR3s include the opening cysteine and the closing phenylalanine or tryptophan. D genes are given only for firm matches. Rows may omit the clone size; those that give it use once, few, many or a size class.

D,size,V,J,DNA,CDR3
TRBD2,-,TRBV28,TRBJ2-4,TGTGCCAGCAGTTTGATCCGGGCTAGCGGGTCCCTAGCCAAAAACATTCAGTACTTC,CASSLIRASGSLAKNIQYF
-,few,TRBV30,TRBJ1-3,TGTGCCTGGAGTCCCGGGGCGAGCTCTGGAAACACCATATATTTT,CAWSPGASSGNTIYF
-,few,TRBV4-3,TRBJ2-1,TGCGCCAGCAGCCAAACGTGGGGGTTCAATGAGCAGTTCTTC,CASSQTWGFNEQFF
TRBD1,-,TRBV13,TRBJ1-1,TGTGCCAGCAGTCCAGGGGGCACAGCTGAAGCTTTCTTT,CASSPGGTAEAFF
TRBD1,-,TRBV6-5,TRBJ1-2,TGTGCCAGCAGTTACGCGGCAGGGGGGAACTATGGCTACACCTTC,CASSYAAGGNYGYTF
TRBD1,few,TRBV30,TRBJ2-1,TGTGCCTGGAGGACAGGGGGCTCCTACAATGAGCAGTTCTTC,CAWRTGGSYNEQFF
TRBD2,few,TRBV9,TRBJ2-3,TGTGCCAGCAGCGTAGAGCCGCGGGGGGGCACAGATACGCAGTATTTT,CASSVEPRGGTDTQYF
-,few,TRBV4-3,TRBJ2-3,TGCGCCAGCAGCCAAGAAGGGGGTTCCACAGATACGCAGTATTTT,CASSQEGGSTDTQYF
-,-,TRBV23-1,TRBJ2-3,TGCGCCAGCAGTCAAGATATGGGTAGATGGATACGCACAGATACGCAGTATTTT,CASSQDMGRWIRTDTQYF
-,few,TRBV29-1,TRBJ2-1,TGCAGCGGGGGCGGTGAGCAGTTCTTC,CSGGGEQFF
-,-,TRBV11-2,TRBJ2-7,TGTGCCAGCACTGAACAGGGCCACGAGCAGTACTTC,CASTEQGHEQYF
-,few,TRBV29-1,TRBJ1-2,TGCAGCGTTGAGAATCCAGGGACCGAAGGCTACACCTTC,CSVENPGTEGYTF
-,few,TRBV5-1,TRBJ2-1,TGCGCCAGCAGCAGGATTCAACGGACCAGCTCCTACAATGAGCAGTTCTTC,CASSRIQRTSSYNEQFF
-,few,TRBV29-1,TRBJ1-1,TGCAGCGCCCGAGCGGGGGGGGACACTGAAGCTTTCTTT,CSARAGGDTEAFF
-,-,TRBV7-2,TRBJ2-1,TGTGCCAGCAGCTTAGTCGGGACGGGGCACAATGAGCAGTTCTTC,CASSLVGTGHNEQFF
-,few,TRBV15,TRBJ1-3,TGTGCCACCAGCCGACGAGGCAGGGGATCTGGAAACACCATATATTTT,CATSRRGRGSGNTIYF
-,-,TRBV9,TRBJ2-3,TGTGCCAGCAGCGTAACTAGCTCGGATACGCAGTATTTT,CASSVTSSDTQYF
TRBD1,few,TRBV28,TRBJ2-7,TGTGCCAGCAGCTCGGGACAGCTAATGTCCTACGAGCAGTACTTC,CASSSGQLMSYEQYF
-,-,TRBV14,TRBJ1-6,TGTGCCAGCAGCCATTGGCCAGCCAATTCACCCCTCCACTTT,CASSHWPANSPLHF
-,-,TRBV30,TRBJ2-3,TGTGCCTGGACCAACACAGATACGCAGTATTTT,CAWTNTDTQYF
-,few,TRBV29-1,TRBJ1-5,TGCAGCGTTGTCATCGGAGGAGGGGGCAATCAGCCCCAGCATTTT,CSVVIGGGGNQPQHF
TRBD2,-,TRBV5-5,TRBJ2-1,TGTGCCAGCAGCCTACTAGCGGGAGCCTACAATGAGCAGTTCTTC,CASSLLAGAYNEQFF
TRBD2,-,TRBV10-3,TRBJ2-5,TGTGCCACCAGGCGGGGGTTAGCGGATTATCAAGAGACCCAGTACTTC,CATRRGLADYQETQYF
-,-,TRBV9,TRBJ1-3,TGTGCCAGCAGCGTAACCGACATCTCTGGAAACACCATATATTTT,CASSVTDISGNTIYF
-,few,TRBV7-2,TRBJ2-5,TGTGCCAGCAGCCGTGAGACCCAGTACTTC,CASSRETQYF
TRBD2,-,TRBV4-3,TRBJ2-2,TGCGCCAGCAGCGCTCCTAGCGGGCAACGAACCGGGGAGCTGTTTTTT,CASSAPSGQRTGELFF
-,-,TRBV30,TRBJ1-2,TGTGCCTGGGAAGTGGGGGTTAACTATGGCTACACCTTC,CAWEVGVNYGYTF
TRBD1,-,TRBV7-9,TRBJ1-1,TGTGCCAGCAGCATCCGACGGACAGGGTCCGTCCTGGTCACTGAAGCTTTCTTT,CASSIRRTGSVLVTEAFF